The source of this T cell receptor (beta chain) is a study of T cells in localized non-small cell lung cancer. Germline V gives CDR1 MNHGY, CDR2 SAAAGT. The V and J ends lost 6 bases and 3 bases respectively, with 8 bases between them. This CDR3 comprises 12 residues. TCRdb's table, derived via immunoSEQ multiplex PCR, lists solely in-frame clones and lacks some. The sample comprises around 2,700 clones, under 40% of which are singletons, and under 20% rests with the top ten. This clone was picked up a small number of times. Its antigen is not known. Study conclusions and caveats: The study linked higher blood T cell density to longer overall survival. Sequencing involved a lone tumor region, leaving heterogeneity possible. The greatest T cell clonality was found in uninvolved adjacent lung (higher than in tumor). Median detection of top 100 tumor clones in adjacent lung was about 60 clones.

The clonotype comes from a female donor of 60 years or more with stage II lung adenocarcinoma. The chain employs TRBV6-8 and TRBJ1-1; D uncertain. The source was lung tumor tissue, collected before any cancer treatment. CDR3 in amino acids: CASRLTDTEAFF. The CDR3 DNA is TGTGCCAGCAGACTAACTGACACTGAAGCTTTCTTT.